Following are 8 T cell receptor beta chains from one sample sequenced in a study of blood T cell repertoires in COVID-19. Here immunoSEQ multiplex PCR was the method, and the copy in TCRdb shows in-frame clones only, minus some. The sample includes about 87,000 clones, more than 85% of them seen just once. The sequenced material came from peripheral blood. The receptors stem from a man in his forties with acute or convalescent COVID-19.

The V gene is TRBV5-1, the J gene TRBJ2-3; 9 bases line up with TRBD2. Unmatched junction bases numbered 4, after V lost 5 bases and J lost 0 bases. CDR1 and CDR2 from the germline V gene are SGHRS and YFSETQ. CDR3 length: 15 residues. CDR3 region: CASSTSGRSTDTQYF. The CDR3 DNA reads TGCGCCAGCAGTACTAGCGGGCGTAGCACAGATACGCAGTATTTT.

The rearrangement uses TRBV3-1 (or the pseudogene TRBV3-2) and TRBJ2-3; the D is unclear. Germline loops: CDR1 LGHDT, CDR2 YNNKEL (reference sequence). The CDR3 is 13 amino acids. Deletions cut 1 base from V and 4 bases from J, with 6 bases between. The CDR3 protein is CASSQAPSDTQYF. CDR3 sequence (DNA): TGTGCCAGCAGCCAAGCCCCTTCAGATACGCAGTATTTT.

The V call is TRBV4-2, the J call TRBJ1-1; no clear D gene. Deletions cut 4 bases from V and 1 base from J, with 10 bases between. Germline CDR1 and CDR2: LGHNA and YNFKEQ. The CDR3 length is 14 residues. CDR3 sequence reads: CASSLITKNTEAFF. CDR3 DNA: TGTGCCAGCAGCCTTATCACAAAGAACACTGAAGCTTTCTTT.

V is TRBV19 and J is TRBJ2-1, with D perhaps TRBD2 (6 bases). The length of the CDR3 is 16 residues. Germline V lookup: CDR1 LNHDA, CDR2 SQIVND (reference sequence). V was pared by 3 bases and J by 2 bases, with 14 bases between. The CDR3 region has the DNA TGTGCCAGTAGTATCCCCCTCGGAGGGACCTACAATGAGCAGTTCTTC. This encodes CASSIPLGGTYNEQFF.

The DNA for the CDR3 is TGTGCCAGCAGCCGACAGGTTGAGCAGTTCTTC. Protein: CASSRQVEQFF. The gene calls are TRBV7-6 and TRBJ2-1; D perhaps matches TRBD1 (6 bases). Germline assignment: CDR1 SGHVS and CDR2 FNYEAQ. The CDR3 covers 11 residues. V was cut by 5 bases and J by 9 bases, with 8 bases left in between.

V and J are TRBV19 and TRBJ1-1; 7 positions match TRBD1. With V trimmed by 6 bases and J by 4 bases, 5 bases remained unmatched. Germline CDR1 and CDR2: LNHDA and SQIVND (reference sequence). CDR3 length equals 13 residues. The CDR3 region has the DNA TGTGCCAGTAGGGAGACAGGGAGCACTGAAGCTTTCTTT. It codes for CASRETGSTEAFF.

The chain employs TRBV5-4 and TRBJ1-4, with a tentative D call TRBD1 (6 bases). Germline lookup yields CDR1 SGHNT and CDR2 YYREEE (reference sequence). CDR3 length: 16 amino acids. Trimming took off 4 bases at V and 4 bases at J, with 17 bases between the two ends. CDR3 residues: CASSPGTTTLNEKLFF. Here the CDR3 DNA reads TGTGCCAGCAGCCCAGGGACAACCACTCTTAATGAAAAACTGTTTTTT.

This chain connects TRBV5-1 to TRBJ1-1; 8 nucleotides match TRBD1. The CDR3 runs 13 residues. CDR1 is SGHRS, CDR2 YFSETQ, per germline. V dropped 4 bases and J dropped 8; count of bases not matched to a gene: 7. CDR3 in DNA: TGCGCCAGCAGCCCAGGACAGGGAGGGGAAGCTTTCTTT. Translated, it gives CASSPGQGGEAFF.